This entry lists 26 T cell receptor beta chains sequenced from one sample in a study of spatial heterogeneity in lung cancer. Time point noted: sample taken at primary tumor resection. Whole RNA from tumor, nontumor lung or frozen PBMC was sequenced unsorted. Each CDR3 protein is one row after TCRdb ran MiXCR on the 5' RACE reads. Of some 11,000 distinct CDR3 sequences in the sample, around 15% were seen once. This material consisted of PBMCs, taken at surgery. Every receptor here comes from a female donor with early-stage non-small cell lung cancer.

By share of the sample, this clonotype is medium-sized. This rearrangement joins TRBV28 to TRBJ2-7; D might be TRBD2 (5 bases). In germline, CDR1 is MDHEN, CDR2 SYDVKM. CDR3 length: 11 amino acids. Trimming stripped 5 bases from V and 6 bases from J, with 8 bases between. The CDR3 DNA is TGTGCCAGCAGTCCTCGGGGCGAGCAGTACTTC. This sequence encodes CASSPRGEQYF.

The rearrangement uses TRBV29-1 and TRBJ1-2, with D unresolved. Trimming took off 4 bases at V and 7 bases at J, with 13 bases between the two ends. CDR1 and CDR2 (germline): SQVTM, ANQGSEA. The CDR3 extends over 12 amino acids. The chain's CDR3 is CSVGRLETGYTF. Written as DNA, the CDR3 is TGCAGCGTTGGAAGATTGGAGACTGGCTACACCTTC.

The J gene is TRBJ2-5, the V gene TRBV7-8; TRBD2 agrees at 8 bases. With 5 bases clipped from V and 7 bases from J, the junction kept 15 bases outside the gene matches. This CDR3 contains 16 residues. CDR1 SGHVS and CDR2 FQNEAQ come from the germline V gene. The CDR3 DNA reads as TGTGCCAGCAGCCCGCGGGCTAGAGCGGGAGACGGGACCCAGTACTTC. This encodes CASSPRARAGDGTQYF.

This rearrangement joins TRBV30 to TRBJ1-1; D is unclear. The V gene's germline CDR1 is GTSNPN and CDR2 SVGIG (reference sequence). The V and J ends lost 4 bases and 0 bases respectively, with 15 bases between them. There are 15 residues in the CDR3. The chain's CDR3 is CAWTPISGLNTEAFF. The CDR3, as DNA: TGTGCCTGGACTCCCATCTCGGGCCTGAACACTGAAGCTTTCTTT.

This clonotype was observed a few times. The chain is built from TRBV11-2 and TRBJ2-3; D call uncertain. There are 13 residues in the CDR3. CDR1 and CDR2 from the germline V gene are SGHAT and FQNNGV. Trimming removed 4 bases at V and 2 bases at J, with 7 bases between. The CDR3 nucleotides read TGTGCCAGCAGCTCCCTTTTCACAGATACGCAGTATTTT. This codes for CASSSLFTDTQYF.

Ten or more counts support this clonotype. CDR3 amino acids: CAISDYIRGVDEQFF. The DNA of the CDR3 is TGTGCCATCAGTGACTACATCAGAGGGGTAGATGAGCAGTTCTTC. The chain combines TRBV10-3 with TRBJ2-1; the D call may be TRBD1 or TRBD2 (5 bases each). Trimming cost V 3 bases and J 8 bases, with 17 bases left between them. The CDR3 extends over 15 amino acids. Per germline, CDR1 ENHRY and CDR2 SYGVKD.

This clonotype is labeled as medium-sized. The chain carries TRBV3-1 and TRBJ2-3, with D maybe TRBD1 (6 bases). Germline lookup yields CDR1 LGHDT and CDR2 YNNKEL (reference sequence). Deletions cut 5 bases from V and 6 bases from J, with 12 bases between. The CDR3 has 13 residues. CDR3 sequence: CASSDRTLDTQYF. The CDR3 region has the DNA TGTGCCAGCAGCGACAGGACCCTGGATACGCAGTATTTT.

To note about this clonotype: Given a much more abundant clone one base away, this may be a read error. The rearrangement uses TRBV18 and TRBJ1-1, with 7 bases aligning to TRBD1. Germline-derived CDR1 and CDR2 are KGHSH and LQKENI. The CDR3 is 16 amino acids. V lost 2 bases and J lost 3; bases outside the gene matches: 9. The DNA of the CDR3 is TGTGCCAGCTCACCATTTGACAGGGCGGTGGACACTGAAGCTTTCTTT. It translates to CASSPFDRAVDTEAFF.

At least ten counts were recorded for this clonotype. V is TRBV29-1 and J is TRBJ2-1; TRBD1 might be the D (5 bases). V gave up 4 bases and J gave up 0 bases, with 19 bases separating them. CDR3 length: 17 residues. Germline V CDR1 and CDR2: SQVTM, ANQGSEA. The DNA of the CDR3 is TGCAGCGTTGTCGAAGCCTATCAGGGATCCTCCTACAATGAGCAGTTCTTC. It is translated as CSVVEAYQGSSYNEQFF.

This clonotype showed up many times. V is TRBV5-1 and J is TRBJ2-2, with TRBD2 identical over 7 bases. This CDR3 has 18 residues. Germline V gene sequence: CDR1 SGHRS, CDR2 YFSETQ. V shed 5 bases and J 5 bases; nucleotides not matched to a gene: 18. The CDR3 sequence is CASRPDSGEGLGTGELFF. CDR3 nucleotide sequence: TGCGCCAGCAGGCCTGACTCGGGGGAGGGCCTCGGGACCGGGGAGCTGTTTTTT. The complete variable domain, with remaining parts taken from reference TRBV5-1 and TRBJ2-2, reads KAGVTQTPRYLIKTRGQQVTLSCSPISGHRSVSWYQQTPGQGLQFLFEYFSETQRNKGNFPGRFSGRQFSNSRSEMNVSTLELGDSALYLCASRPDSGEGLGTGELFFGEGSRLTVL.

In its sample, this clonotype ranks as medium-sized. The J gene is TRBJ2-7, the V gene TRBV18; TRBD1 matches 9 bases. Germline V lookup: CDR1 KGHSH, CDR2 LQKENI. Trimming cost V 3 bases and J 7 bases; bases outside gene matches: 7. The CDR3 runs to 14 residues. CDR3 loop: CASSPGQGQGEQYF. CDR3 nucleotides: TGTGCCAGCTCACCGGGACAGGGCCAGGGAGAGCAGTACTTC.

This clonotype was counted ten times or more. The gene calls are TRBV18 and TRBJ2-3, with 7 bases identical to TRBD1. The CDR3 totals 14 residues. J gave up 7 bases and V 0 bases, and 4 bases lay outside the gene matches. Germline-derived CDR1 and CDR2 are KGHSH and LQKENI. CDR3 coding DNA: TGTGCCAGCTCACCACCCCCGGACAGGAATACGCAGTATTTT. Protein product: CASSPPPDRNTQYF. The full variable domain, in which reference TRBV18 and TRBJ2-3 provide the parts outside the CDR3, is NAGVMQNPRHLVRRRGQEARLRCSPMKGHSHVYWYRQLPEEGLKFMVYLQKENIIDESGMPKERFSAEFPKEGPSILRIQQVVRGDSAAYFCASSPPPDRNTQYFGPGTRLTVL.

The chain uses TRBV19 and TRBJ2-2; no definite D call. This CDR3 contains 16 residues. Germline assignment: CDR1 LNHDA and CDR2 SQIVND (reference sequence). The V gene lost 4 bases and the J gene lost 0 bases, with 12 bases spanning the gap. CDR3 loop: CASSSRRNSNTGELFF. The CDR3 region has the DNA TGTGCCAGTAGTAGCCGCCGCAATTCGAACACCGGGGAGCTGTTTTTT.

This clonotype is classed as medium-sized (0.01 to 0.1%). The genes are TRBV11-3 and TRBJ2-7; D unresolved. V was shortened by 1 base and J by 0 bases, with 7 bases between the two germline ends. CDR1 and CDR2 from the germline V gene are SGHNT and YENEEA. The CDR3 runs to 14 residues. CDR3 DNA sequence: TGTGCCAGCAGCTTAGCCAGCCACTCCTACGAGCAGTACTTC. As protein: CASSLASHSYEQYF.

This rearrangement joins TRBV6-5 to TRBJ1-4; a possible D gene is TRBD1 (5 bases). The germline CDR1 and CDR2 sequences are MNHEY and SVGAGI. Trimming took off 0 bases at V and 5 bases at J, with 10 bases between the two ends. The CDR3 runs 15 residues. The CDR3: CASSYSNWGNEKLFF. The CDR3 bases are TGTGCCAGCAGTTACTCGAACTGGGGGAATGAAAAACTGTTTTTT.

This clonotype was seen ten or more times. The CDR3, as DNA: TGTGCCAGCTCACCACGGAGGGAGGGAGAGACCCAGTACTTC. It specifies CASSPRREGETQYF. The chain is built from TRBV18 and TRBJ2-5; 7 bases align to TRBD2. Looked up from germline, CDR1 is KGHSH and CDR2 is LQKENI. Losses at the gene ends were 1 base for V and 4 bases for J; bases not matched to a gene: 3. The CDR3 has 14 residues.

This chain connects TRBV29-1 to TRBJ1-1; D is undetermined. Germline V lookup: CDR1 SQVTM, CDR2 ANQGSEA. Trimming left V 4 bases short and J 4 bases short, with 7 bases between. The CDR3 is 11 amino acids. The CDR3 here is CSVAAVTEAFF. In DNA, the CDR3 is TGCAGCGTTGCGGCGGTCACTGAAGCTTTCTTT.

This clonotype was counted many times. This chain connects TRBV6-6 to TRBJ2-1, with 9 bases aligning to TRBD1. Per germline, CDR1 MNHNY and CDR2 SVGAGI (reference sequence). The CDR3 contains 15 residues. V lost 6 bases and J lost 7; bases outside the gene matches: 10. For the CDR3, the DNA is TGTGCCAGCAGCCCGGGACAGGGATTGTGGAATGAGCAGTTCTTC. Translating gives CASSPGQGLWNEQFF.

By frequency in the sample, this clonotype is medium-sized. The chain joins TRBV12-3 or TRBV12-4 to TRBJ2-1, with a tentative D call TRBD2 (6 bases). V gave up 3 bases and J gave up 7 bases, with 10 bases separating them. The CDR3 covers 13 residues. The CDR3, as DNA: TGTGCCAGCAGTTTGGGGGGTAGAAATGAGCAGTTCTTC. Its translation is CASSLGGRNEQFF.

The table lists this clonotype with many counts. The genes are TRBV3-1 and TRBJ2-7; unclear D gene. Trimming took off 5 bases at V and 6 bases at J, with 8 bases between the two ends. This CDR3 has 11 amino acids. Per the germline V gene, CDR1 is LGHDT and CDR2 is YNNKEL (reference sequence). The CDR3 coding sequence is TGTGCCAGCAGCTCAAAGGGCGAGCAGTACTTC. It is translated as CASSSKGEQYF.

This clonotype was counted at least ten times. The V call is TRBV7-7, the J call TRBJ2-3; no clear D. V shed 3 bases and J shed 4 bases, with 14 bases lying between them. The germline CDR1 and CDR2 sequences are SSHAT and FNYEAQ (reference sequence). The CDR3 length is 15 residues. Here the CDR3 DNA reads TGTGCCAGCAGCTTGGGTGGGGATGGGGCAGATACGCAGTATTTT. Protein: CASSLGGDGADTQYF.

This clonotype was detected many times. The genes are TRBV20-1 and TRBJ2-1, with 8 bases fitting TRBD2. Unmatched junction bases numbered 11, after V lost 0 bases and J lost 4 bases. CDR1 is DFQATT and CDR2 is SNEGSKA in the germline V gene (reference sequence). CDR3 length: 17 residues. The CDR3 reads CSARERDRAGAYNEQFF. The CDR3 bases are TGCAGTGCTAGAGAAAGGGACCGAGCGGGGGCGTACAATGAGCAGTTCTTC.

In this sample, this clonotype turned up many times. CDR3 sequence: CSVGSNEQFF. The CDR3 DNA reads as TGCAGCGTTGGCAGCAATGAGCAGTTCTTC. The chain links TRBV29-1 to TRBJ2-1; D uncertain. Trimming took 4 bases from V and 6 from J, leaving 4 bases between them. CDR1 is SQVTM, CDR2 ANQGSEA, per germline. The CDR3 has 10 amino acids.

This clonotype was seen repeatedly, ten times or more. The CDR3 nucleotides read TGCAGTGCAACCCCCGACAGGCTACGGGGCACCGGGGAGCTGTTTTTT. Translation gives CSATPDRLRGTGELFF. The chain uses TRBV20-1 and TRBJ2-2; weak D call: TRBD1 (6 bases). V gave up 6 bases and J gave up 4 bases, with 21 bases separating them. Looked up from germline, CDR1 is DFQATT and CDR2 is SNEGSKA (reference sequence). The CDR3 sequence is 16 residues long.

This clonotype came up many times. This chain connects TRBV21-1 to TRBJ2-7; TRBD1 was called by the table and not checked on the DNA. TRBV21-1 corresponds to a pseudogene. This CDR3 region has 17 residues. CDR3 sequence reads: CASRETGTTERSYEQYF. Written as DNA, the CDR3 is TGTGCCAGCAGAGAGACAGGTACTACCGAGAGGTCCTACGAGCAGTACTTC.

Relative to its sample, this clonotype is medium-sized. This sequence joins TRBV29-1 and TRBJ2-5; 8 bases are a match to TRBD1. This CDR3 is 13 amino acids long. Germline lookup yields CDR1 SQVTM and CDR2 ANQGSEA. V gave up 4 bases and J gave up 4 bases; unmatched junction bases: 5. In DNA form, the CDR3 reads TGCAGCGTTGTAGAACAGGGGGGAGAGACCCAGTACTTC. Amino acids: CSVVEQGGETQYF.